This T cell receptor (beta chain) was recorded in a study of CD8 T cells in ankylosing spondylitis. Broader study findings: Peripheral blood held disease-linked clones only at relatively low frequency, and these were CD8+. The study looked at matched synovial fluid samples from ankylosing spondylitis patients. Disease-linked clones were reported to be significantly enriched there. A motif of several highly homologous TCR beta variants was seen as apparently characteristic of ankylosing spondylitis blood.

This clonotype was recorded a few times. The antigen is unknown. TCRdb re-derived calls from the 5' RACE reads in MiXCR, one entry per CDR3 protein. The table has 400,000 or so distinct CDR3 sequences, roughly 26% seen once. This receptor was identified in a male donor with ankylosing spondylitis. Source material: blood, either unsorted or a sorted T cell fraction (not recorded which).

CDR3 coding DNA: TGTGCCACCAGGCGGGAGCAGGTTAACAATGAGCAGTTCTTC. Protein: CATRREQVNNEQFF. The chain joins TRBV11-3 to TRBJ2-1, with 7 bases matching TRBD2. The CDR3 runs to 14 residues. V lost 10 bases to trimming and J lost 5 bases; unmatched junction nucleotides: 11. Germline V CDR1 and CDR2: SGHNT, YENEEA.